The 5 T cell receptor beta chains below come from one sample, sequenced in a study of identical twins. Each CDR3 protein gets one entry after TCRdb re-called the 5' RACE reads with MiXCR. The sample has 400,000 to 550,000 distinct CDR3 sequences, around 15% seen once. These data were also reused for a study on yellow fever vaccine responses in identical twins.

The sample consisted of CD4+ T cells sorted from blood. The receptors originated from a woman aged 18-29 years in good health.

Only a few counts were recorded for this clonotype. This rearrangement joins TRBV20-1 to TRBJ2-6, with D unclear. This CDR3 is 18 amino acids long. Looked up from germline, CDR1 is DFQATT and CDR2 is SNEGSKA (reference sequence). V was pared by 0 bases and J by 0 bases, with 15 bases between. DNA for the CDR3: TGCAGTGCTAGAGACCTCGCAACTCCAAGCTCTGGGGCCAACGTCCTGACTTTC. Translation: CSARDLATPSSGANVLTF.

This clonotype was seen only a few times. The chain carries TRBV5-1 and TRBJ2-3, with D tentatively TRBD2 (7 bases). Germline V gives CDR1 SGHRS, CDR2 YFSETQ. The CDR3 consists of 17 residues. Trimming took 4 bases from V and 4 from J, leaving 22 bases between them. CDR3 DNA: TGCGCCAGCAGCCCCCTCGGGGGCGGGAGTATGTCAGATACGCAGTATTTT. This translates into CASSPLGGGSMSDTQYF. The entire variable domain, with the rest obtained from reference TRBV5-1 and TRBJ2-3, is as follows: KAGVTQTPRYLIKTRGQQVTLSCSPISGHRSVSWYQQTPGQGLQFLFEYFSETQRNKGNFPGRFSGRQFSNSRSEMNVSTLELGDSALYLCASSPLGGGSMSDTQYFGPGTRLTVL.

The chain carries TRBV4-2 and TRBJ2-3; 9 positions agree with TRBD1. The V gene end was trimmed by 4 bases and the J gene end by 4 bases; junction bases not matched to a gene: 12. CDR3 length: 17 amino acids. In germline, CDR1 is LGHNA, CDR2 YNFKEQ. The CDR3 loop reads CASSRKGDRASADTQYF. Written as DNA, the CDR3 is TGTGCCAGCAGCCGCAAGGGGGACAGGGCTTCCGCAGATACGCAGTATTTT.

The chain combines TRBV12-3 or TRBV12-4 with TRBJ2-2; D not certain. The CDR3 contains 13 residues. Trimming shortened V by 4 bases and J by 6 bases, and 9 bases separated the two germline ends. CDR3 sequence: CASSSRTPGELFF. The CDR3 region has the DNA TGTGCCAGCAGTTCCCGTACCCCCGGGGAGCTGTTTTTT.

The chain links TRBV15 to TRBJ2-7; a weak D match, TRBD2 (6 bases). The V gene's germline CDR1 is LNHNV and CDR2 YYDKDF (reference sequence). This CDR3 is built from 15 residues. Trimming took 3 bases from V and 2 from J, leaving 14 bases between them. CDR3 nucleotides: TGTGCCACCAGCAGGGCCCTGGAGGGAACCTACGAGCAGTACTTC. Amino acid sequence: CATSRALEGTYEQYF. Full variable domain (outside the CDR3, taken from reference TRBV15 and TRBJ2-7): DAMVIQNPRYQVTQFGKPVTLSCSQTLNHNVMYWYQQKSSQAPKLLFHYYDKDFNNEADTPDNFQSRRPNTSFCFLDIRSPGLGDTAMYLCATSRALEGTYEQYFGPGTRLTVT.